A selection of T cell receptor beta chains follows, all from one sample in a study of cytomegalovirus exposure and HLA in healthy donors. Method: immunoSEQ multiplex PCR; TCRdb's copy keeps in-frame clones and lacks some. The data hold some 41,000 clones, with over 85% observed a single time. The sequencing sample was made of PBMCs. The receptors shown here come from a young woman in good health and CMV-seronegative. Both conserved end residues are part of each CDR3. Fields, in order: CDR3 protein, CDR3 DNA, clone size, V gene, J gene, D gene. D genes are given only for firm matches. Some rows mark clone size as missing; the rest say once, few, many or name a class of expanded clone.

CDR3aa: CATSKRTGLNQPQHF
CDR3nt: TGTGCCACCAGTAAAAGGACGGGACTCAATCAGCCCCAGCATTTT
abundance: -
v_gene: TRBV15
j_gene: TRBJ1-5
d_gene: -

CDR3aa: CASRSGDRGVYGYTF
CDR3nt: TGTGCCAGCAGGTCCGGGGACAGGGGCGTCTATGGCTACACCTTC
abundance: -
v_gene: TRBV28
j_gene: TRBJ1-2
d_gene: TRBD1

CDR3aa: CSVEEKRTGGNGYTF
CDR3nt: TGCAGCGTTGAAGAAAAAAGGACAGGGGGCAATGGCTACACCTTC
abundance: -
v_gene: TRBV29-1
j_gene: TRBJ1-2
d_gene: TRBD1

CDR3aa: CASSPPRGSGDYNEQFF
CDR3nt: TGTGCCAGCTCACCACCCCGGGGGAGCGGGGATTACAATGAGCAGTTCTTC
abundance: -
v_gene: TRBV18
j_gene: TRBJ2-1
d_gene: TRBD2

CDR3aa: CASRETQGSGNTIYF
CDR3nt: TGTGCCAGCAGAGAAACCCAGGGATCGGGAAACACCATATATTTT
abundance: -
v_gene: TRBV6-1
j_gene: TRBJ1-3
d_gene: -

CDR3aa: CASSFQGSGAYEQYF
CDR3nt: TGTGCCAGCAGTTTCCAGGGTAGCGGAGCATACGAGCAGTACTTC
abundance: -
v_gene: TRBV27
j_gene: TRBJ2-7
d_gene: -

CDR3aa: CASSLGITGEKLFF
CDR3nt: TGTGCCAGTAGCCTCGGGATAACGGGTGAAAAACTGTTTTTT
abundance: -
v_gene: TRBV19
j_gene: TRBJ1-4
d_gene: -

CDR3aa: CASSPPGSRYEQYF
CDR3nt: TGTGCCAGCAGCCCTCCGGGATCTCGCTACGAGCAGTACTTC
abundance: -
v_gene: TRBV28
j_gene: TRBJ2-7
d_gene: -

CDR3aa: CASSFGTSSTGELFF
CDR3nt: TGTGCCAGCAGCTTCGGCACTAGCAGCACCGGGGAGCTGTTTTTT
abundance: -
v_gene: TRBV7-9
j_gene: TRBJ2-2
d_gene: -

CDR3aa: CASSLTSGGYTF
CDR3nt: TGTGCCAGCAGCTTGACATCTGGGGGCTACACCTTC
abundance: -
v_gene: TRBV7-9
j_gene: TRBJ1-2
d_gene: -

CDR3aa: CASSRGRSGQGYQPQHF
CDR3nt: TGTGCCAGTAGTAGAGGGCGCTCAGGACAGGGGTATCAGCCCCAGCATTTT
abundance: -
v_gene: TRBV19
j_gene: TRBJ1-5
d_gene: TRBD1

CDR3aa: CASSETATFNQPQHF
CDR3nt: TGCGCCAGCAGTGAGACAGCAACCTTCAATCAGCCCCAGCATTTT
abundance: -
v_gene: TRBV10-1
j_gene: TRBJ1-5
d_gene: -

CDR3aa: CATSRLRVLRGYTF
CDR3nt: TGTGCCACCAGCAGACTCAGGGTTCTTCGGGGCTACACCTTC
abundance: once
v_gene: TRBV15
j_gene: TRBJ1-2
d_gene: -

CDR3aa: CASSSWTGAYSNQPQHF
CDR3nt: TGTGCCAGCAGTTCTTGGACAGGAGCTTATAGCAATCAGCCCCAGCATTTT
abundance: -
v_gene: TRBV28
j_gene: TRBJ1-5
d_gene: TRBD1

CDR3aa: CASSEGALYGYTF
CDR3nt: TGTGCCAGCAGTGAAGGGGCCCTTTATGGCTACACCTTC
abundance: -
v_gene: TRBV2
j_gene: TRBJ1-2
d_gene: -

CDR3aa: CASSLTVASSYEQYF
CDR3nt: TGTGCCAGCAGTCTGACAGTGGCGAGCTCCTACGAGCAGTACTTC
abundance: -
v_gene: TRBV6-5
j_gene: TRBJ2-7
d_gene: -

CDR3aa: CASSYSRPEDYGYTF
CDR3nt: TGTGCCAGCAGTTACTCAAGACCCGAGGACTATGGCTACACCTTC
abundance: -
v_gene: TRBV6-6
j_gene: TRBJ1-2
d_gene: -

CDR3aa: CASTKTAEDGQPQHF
CDR3nt: TGTGCCAGTACCAAAACGGCCGAGGATGGTCAGCCCCAGCATTTT
abundance: once
v_gene: TRBV19
j_gene: TRBJ1-5
d_gene: -

CDR3aa: CASSLGLPYEQYF
CDR3nt: TGTGCCAGCAGCTTAGGACTCCCCTACGAGCAGTACTTC
abundance: -
v_gene: TRBV11-2
j_gene: TRBJ2-7
d_gene: -